This TCR beta chain originates from a study of metastatic and nonmetastatic thyroid tumors. About the study: Repertoire data that came from the blood and tumor or nodule tissue of malignant and benign thyroid patients were compared.

Overall study results and limits: Malignant tumors reportedly showed significantly higher TCR beta diversity than benign nodules in both blood and tumor.

None of the patients had undergone any treatment ahead of thyroid surgery. The germline V gene encodes CDR1 SGHAT and CDR2 FQNNGV. V lost 4 bases, J lost 8 bases, and 7 bases stayed unmatched. CDR3 length equals 16 residues. In the case of this clone: As yet, its antigen is unknown.

The authors' processing: Researchers built a distant-metastasis classifier for papillary thyroid cancer that drew on CDR3 differences across clinicopathological groups. TCRdb re-processed the PCR reads through MiXCR. Here the V and J calls rest on TCRdb's processing, not on the authors' analysis. The sample contains more than 6,500 clones, about 30% of which appear only once. The sequenced sample consisted of adjacent normal tissue. This sequence was found in a female donor with papillary thyroid cancer or a benign thyroid nodule (not recorded which). Some clones in this sample may be carry-over from other donors' samples. The V call is TRBV11-2, the J call TRBJ1-6; 11 bases are a match to TRBD1. CDR3 coding DNA: TGTGCCAGCAGCTCCGGGACAGGGGGTCGAGATTCACCCCTCCACTTT. Protein product: CASSSGTGGRDSPLHF.